This T cell receptor beta chain was identified in a study of CD8 T cells in Susac syndrome. Study-level results: CD8+ clonal expansion in Susac peaked in TEMRA cells and active patients.

The germline CDR1 and CDR2 sequences are MGHRA and YSYEKL. The CDR3 loop spans 14 amino acids. V was cut by 1 base and J by 5 bases, with 9 bases left in between. Regarding this clonotype: The antigen is not known.

RNA in amounts of roughly 0.5 to 1 ug was reverse transcribed with random hexamers. immunoSEQ multiplex PCR amplified TCR beta CDR3 across 54 Vbeta, 13 Jbeta. TCRdb passed the immunoSEQ multiplex PCR reads through MiXCR, listing each CDR3 protein once. The top ten clones hold less than 0.2% of a sample with around 200,000 distinct CDR3 sequences, 95% of them seen once. The source material was CD8+ T cells from PBMCs. This clonotype was obtained from a human donor with Susac syndrome. The chain joins TRBV4-1 to TRBJ2-1; D unresolved. In nucleotides, the CDR3 is TGCGCCAGCAGCCAAGTAGGTAAGGACAATGAGCAGTTCTTC. This encodes CASSQVGKDNEQFF.